The 17 T cell receptor beta chains listed next were all sequenced from one sample in a study of blood T cells in healthy people across ages. Using a J-beta primer mix together with a sample-barcoded 5' primer, a second PCR was run for roughly 7 to 12 cycles. TCRdb passed the 5' RACE reads through MiXCR, listing each CDR3 protein once. The data contain 1 million or so distinct CDR3 sequences, about 23% of them singletons. These data were also reused for a study on T cells of mothers and their children.

Sequenced sample: blood. These receptors were taken from a girl aged 2-10 years in good health.

This clonotype was detected a few times. The chain employs TRBV7-9 and TRBJ1-4, with D unresolved. CDR1 is SEHNR and CDR2 is FQNEAQ in the germline V gene (reference sequence). CDR3 length: 13 residues. V was clipped by 1 base and J by 7 bases, with 7 bases between them. The DNA of the CDR3 is TGTGCCAGCAGCTTAGTTGTAGGTGAAAAACTGTTTTTT. Amino acids: CASSLVVGEKLFF.

J is TRBJ2-5 and V is TRBV25-1; possible D gene TRBD2, 7 bases. The last part of the DNA fits TRBJ2-7 better; the J call may be wrong. Per germline, CDR1 MGHDK and CDR2 SYGVNS. The CDR3 length is 16 residues. CDR3: CASSEEWGGRSDEQYF. CDR3 sequence (DNA): TGTGCCAGCAGTGAAGAGTGGGGGGGCAGATCTGACGAGCAGTACTTC.

Many counts were recorded for this clonotype. V usage is TRBV7-2 and J usage is TRBJ2-1; D possibly corresponds to TRBD2 (6 bases). This CDR3 has 16 amino acids. CDR1 and CDR2 (germline): SGHTA, FQGNSA. Trimming shortened V by 4 bases and J by 2 bases, and 15 bases separated the two germline ends. The CDR3 here is CASSSTSGLPYNEQFF. In nucleotides, the CDR3 is TGTGCCAGCAGCTCAACGTCGGGACTGCCCTACAATGAGCAGTTCTTC.

This clonotype was counted between two and nine times. The CDR3 DNA reads TGTGCCAGCAGCGCCGGACTAGCGGGGGCTAACGGGGAGCTGTTTTTT. Translation: CASSAGLAGANGELFF. The chain employs TRBV11-2 and TRBJ2-2, with 13 bases lining up with TRBD2. The CDR3 is 16 amino acids. V dropped 5 bases and J dropped 7; count of bases not matched to a gene: 7. CDR1 and CDR2 from the germline V gene are SGHAT and FQNNGV. Looking up the rest from reference TRBV11-2 and TRBJ2-2 gives the full variable domain: EAGVAQSPRYKIIEKRQSVAFWCNPISGHATLYWYQQILGQGPKLLIQFQNNGVVDDSQLPKDRFSAERLKGVDSTLKIQPAKLEDSAVYLCASSAGLAGANGELFFGEGSRLTVL.

This rearrangement joins TRBV2 to TRBJ2-2; D may be TRBD2 (7 bases). Germline V gene data show CDR1 as SNHLY and CDR2 as FYNNEI. The CDR3 loop spans 16 amino acids. V lost 2 bases and J lost 3, with 13 bases in between. CDR3 amino acids: CASSELRGRDTGELFF. DNA for the CDR3: TGTGCCAGCAGTGAATTGCGGGGGCGGGACACCGGGGAGCTGTTTTTT.

V is TRBV25-1 and J is TRBJ2-1; a possible D gene is TRBD2 (5 bases). The V end was cut by 7 bases, the J end by 8 bases, with 9 bases between. CDR1 and CDR2 (germline): MGHDK, SYGVNS. The CDR3 is 11 amino acids. CDR3 sequence reads: CASTRGDEQFF. The CDR3, as DNA: TGTGCCAGCACCCGGGGAGATGAGCAGTTCTTC.

This clonotype was found a few times. The chain is built from TRBV18 and TRBJ2-7, with D possibly being TRBD1 or TRBD2 (5 bases each). This CDR3 has 14 residues. V shed 0 bases and J shed 6 bases, with 12 bases lying between them. In germline, CDR1 is KGHSH, CDR2 LQKENI. The CDR3 DNA reads TGTGCCAGCTCACCACCAGGGGTTCGGGGCGAGCAGTACTTC. It translates to CASSPPGVRGEQYF.

This rearrangement joins TRBV11-2 to TRBJ1-6; D remains unclear. Trimming stripped 1 base from V and 8 bases from J, with 6 bases between. The V gene's germline CDR1 is SGHAT and CDR2 FQNNGV. This CDR3 has 13 residues. The CDR3 nucleotides are TGTGCCAGCAGCTTAGTAACAGATTCACCCCTCCACTTT. This gives the protein CASSLVTDSPLHF.

The V call is TRBV9, the J call TRBJ1-5; weak D call: TRBD1 (5 bases). Trimming removed 4 bases at V and 6 bases at J, with 14 bases between. This CDR3 region has 14 residues. Looked up from germline, CDR1 is SGDLS and CDR2 is YYNGEE. The CDR3 DNA reads as TGTGCCAGCAGCCAGGGACTTAACCCTCAGCCCCAGCATTTT. Translation gives CASSQGLNPQPQHF.

The genes are TRBV25-1 and TRBJ2-3, with D hard to call. The germline gives CDR1 MGHDK, CDR2 SYGVNS. Trimming shortened V by 3 bases and J by 3 bases, and 7 bases separated the two germline ends. The CDR3 sequence is 13 residues long. The CDR3 here is CASSEPDTDTQYF. CDR3 sequence (DNA): TGTGCCAGCAGTGAGCCCGATACAGATACGCAGTATTTT.

This clonotype was detected only a few times. This chain connects TRBV7-9 to TRBJ1-3, with 7 bases matching TRBD1. Germline CDR1 is SEHNR and CDR2 is FQNEAQ (reference sequence). V dropped 0 bases and J dropped 4; count of bases not matched to a gene: 6. This CDR3 comprises 16 residues. DNA for the CDR3: TGTGCCAGCAGCTTAGCGGGAGGGGGCGAAGGAAACACCATATATTTT. Its protein product is CASSLAGGGEGNTIYF.

V usage is TRBV2 and J usage is TRBJ2-3; unclear D gene. V lost 7 bases, J lost 2 bases, and 19 bases lay in between. Per germline, CDR1 SNHLY and CDR2 FYNNEI. The CDR3 covers 16 residues. The CDR3 nucleotides read TGTGCCAGCAAAGAAGGCGACGCGGCGCTCACAGATACGCAGTATTTT. Translated, it gives CASKEGDAALTDTQYF.

This clonotype was seen only a few times. V and J are TRBV20-1 and TRBJ1-1; D remains unclear. Germline CDR1 and CDR2: DFQATT and SNEGSKA (reference sequence). Trimming stripped 0 bases from V and 0 bases from J, with 8 bases between. The CDR3 is 14 residues long. CDR3 DNA sequence: TGCAGTGCTAGAGATGGCCGAATGAACACTGAAGCTTTCTTT. Protein: CSARDGRMNTEAFF.

The chain uses TRBV12-5 and TRBJ2-5; 8 bases fit TRBD2. Near its end, the DNA agrees better with TRBJ2-1, so the J call may be wrong. The CDR3 extends over 15 amino acids. CDR1 is LGHNT and CDR2 is FRNRAP in the germline V gene. CDR3 bases: TGTGCTAGTGGCCCTCGGCGGGGGGAGTACAATGAGCAGTTCTTC. Its protein is CASGPRRGEYNEQFF.

In this sample, this clonotype turned up a few times. The CDR3 region has the DNA TGTGCCAGCAGCCAAGGGGATCTTTCAACTAATGAAAAACTGTTTTTT. Protein product: CASSQGDLSTNEKLFF. The V call is TRBV3-1, the J call TRBJ1-4; D gene unclear. Germline V gives CDR1 LGHDT, CDR2 YNNKEL (reference sequence). This CDR3 is 16 amino acids long. V lost 1 base to trimming and J lost 0 bases, with 9 bases between them.

The sample holds a few counts of this clonotype. This rearrangement joins TRBV7-6 to TRBJ2-5, with D perhaps given as TRBD1 or TRBD2 (5 bases each). The J call could be wrong; TRBJ2-1 is a better fit for the DNA end. Per germline, CDR1 SGHVS and CDR2 FNYEAQ. CDR3 length: 15 amino acids. CDR3 DNA: TGTGCCAGCAGCTTAGTCGGGGACGCCCGAAATGAGCAGTTCTTC. This encodes CASSLVGDARNEQFF.

This clonotype was counted once. The genes are TRBV18 and TRBJ2-1, with D maybe TRBD2 (6 bases). In germline, CDR1 is KGHSH, CDR2 LQKENI. V gave up 4 bases and J gave up 8 bases, with 15 bases separating them. The CDR3 consists of 14 residues. Written as DNA, the CDR3 is TGTGCCAGCTCACTTGTATTTCCGGGGGATGAGCAGTTCTTC. This translates into CASSLVFPGDEQFF.